This entry features one T cell receptor (beta chain) sequence. Sequenced by immunoSEQ multiplex PCR; TCRdb stores in-frame clones only, minus some. This table has approximately 200,000 clones, roughly 88% appearing once. The entry originates in a study of blood T cell repertoires in COVID-19. This clonotype originated in a woman aged 25 to 39 with acute or convalescent COVID-19. The sample consisted of peripheral blood.

Written as DNA, the CDR3 is TGCGCCAGCAGCCAAAAACGGGACTTACCAACTAGCACAGATACGCAGTATTTT. Protein sequence: CASSQKRDLPTSTDTQYF. The chain uses TRBV4-1 and TRBJ2-3, with D perhaps matching TRBD2 (6 bases). V was pared by 2 bases and J by 0 bases, with 18 bases between. From germline, CDR1 is MGHRA and CDR2 YSYEKL. The CDR3 has 18 amino acids.